The 18 T cell receptor beta chains listed next were all sequenced from one sample in a study of T cell responses to AZD1222 COVID-19 vaccine. Here immunoSEQ multiplex PCR was the method, and the copy in TCRdb shows in-frame clones only, minus some. The sample lists about 150,000 clones, roughly 90% occurring once. The sequenced sample was peripheral blood, obtained on day 0 of AZD1222 vaccination. The receptors derive from an adult in good health.

V is TRBV5-4 and J is TRBJ1-2; no clear D. The CDR3 is made up of 13 amino acids. The V and J ends lost 2 bases and 5 bases respectively, with 10 bases between them. Germline V gene lookup returns CDR1 SGHNT and CDR2 YYREEE (reference sequence). CDR3 residues: CASSLSGGYGYTF. CDR3 bases: TGTGCCAGCAGCTTAAGCGGCGGGTATGGCTACACCTTC.

The chain couples TRBV5-1 to TRBJ2-7, with a possible D match to TRBD1 (6 bases). This CDR3 is 14 amino acids long. Germline V lookup: CDR1 SGHRS, CDR2 YFSETQ. The ends were cut back, 5 bases at V and 2 bases at J, with 14 bases in the middle. DNA of the CDR3: TGCGCCAGCAGTCTGTCCGGGACACCCTACGAGCAGTACTTC. This codes for CASSLSGTPYEQYF. Using reference TRBV5-1 and TRBJ2-7 for the parts outside the CDR3, the full variable domain is KAGVTQTPRYLIKTRGQQVTLSCSPISGHRSVSWYQQTPGQGLQFLFEYFSETQRNKGNFPGRFSGRQFSNSRSEMNVSTLELGDSALYLCASSLSGTPYEQYFGPGTRLTVT.

The V and J genes are TRBV18 and TRBJ2-3; 8 nucleotides match TRBD1. CDR3 length: 15 residues. Trimming removed 3 bases from V and 2 bases from J; junction bases left unmatched: 4. Germline assignment: CDR1 KGHSH and CDR2 LQKENI. For the CDR3, the DNA is TGTGCCAGCTCACCCAGACAGGGGAACACAGATACGCAGTATTTT. It translates to CASSPRQGNTDTQYF.

The chain has TRBV7-2 and TRBJ2-7; 7 positions match TRBD1. Germline V gene data show CDR1 as SGHTA and CDR2 as FQGNSA. The CDR3 consists of 16 residues. V shed 4 bases and J 1 base; nucleotides not matched to a gene: 10. CDR3 DNA: TGTGCCAGCAGCTCATCTGCCGGACAGGCGTCCTACGAGCAGTACTTC. Protein product: CASSSSAGQASYEQYF.

This clone has a handful of counts. The J gene is TRBJ1-1, the V gene TRBV5-5; perhaps TRBD1 as D (6 bases). Germline CDR1 reads SGHKS; CDR2 reads YYEKEE (reference sequence). V lost 0 bases and J 5 bases, leaving 11 bases between the germline ends. The CDR3 runs 14 residues. CDR3 in amino acids: CASSLDAQGTEAFF. The CDR3 DNA sequence: TGTGCCAGCAGCTTGGATGCCCAGGGGACTGAAGCTTTCTTT.

As DNA, the CDR3 is TGTGCCAGCAGCTTACAACGACTAGCGGGGCCCTACGAGCAGTACTTC. This translates into CASSLQRLAGPYEQYF. The gene calls are TRBV7-4 and TRBJ2-7, with 11 bases identical to TRBD2. Germline V gives CDR1 SGHVT, CDR2 SQSDAQ. CDR3 length equals 16 residues. The V segment lost 2 bases and the J segment 2 bases; nucleotides outside the gene matches: 5.

This clone was detected only a few times. The CDR3 protein is CASSQDIGPEEAFF. The DNA of the CDR3 is TGCGCCAGCAGCCAAGATATCGGCCCGGAGGAAGCTTTCTTT. The rearrangement joins TRBV4-3 to TRBJ1-1; no definite D call. The ends were cut back, 0 bases at V and 8 bases at J, with 13 bases in the middle. The CDR3 runs to 14 residues. The germline V gene has CDR1 LGHNA and CDR2 YSLEER.

This chain joins TRBV19 and TRBJ2-7, with 11 bases identical to TRBD2. The germline CDR1 and CDR2 sequences are LNHDA and SQIVND (reference sequence). Trimming removed 4 bases from V and 2 bases from J; junction bases left unmatched: 4. This CDR3 is built from 15 residues. In nucleotides, the CDR3 is TGTGCCAGTAGTACCGCTAGCGGGGGGACCTACGAGCAGTACTTC. The encoded protein is CASSTASGGTYEQYF.

The count of this clone is one. This chain joins TRBV7-2 and TRBJ2-1; 7 nucleotides align to TRBD1. V gave up 4 bases and J gave up 1 base; unmatched junction bases: 7. Germline assignment: CDR1 SGHTA and CDR2 FQGNSA. The CDR3 is made up of 16 amino acids. The CDR3 spells CASSSQGQRSYNEQFF. CDR3 DNA sequence: TGTGCCAGCAGCTCGCAGGGACAGAGATCCTACAATGAGCAGTTCTTC.

The chain employs TRBV18 and TRBJ1-1; D remains unclear. The germline V gene encodes CDR1 KGHSH and CDR2 LQKENI. The V gene lost 3 bases and the J gene lost 11 bases, with 13 bases spanning the gap. The CDR3 runs to 12 residues. CDR3 nucleotide sequence: TGTGCCAGCTCACCGTTTGAACTTGTCGCTTTCTTT. Translation: CASSPFELVAFF.

The chain combines TRBV20-1 with TRBJ2-3, with 14 bases that match TRBD2. The V gene end was trimmed by 3 bases and the J gene end by 6 bases; junction bases not matched to a gene: 8. The CDR3 consists of 16 residues. From germline, CDR1 is DFQATT and CDR2 SNEGSKA (reference sequence). CDR3 protein: CSASGTSGGSWDTQYF. Written as DNA, the CDR3 is TGCAGTGCTAGTGGGACTAGCGGGGGATCATGGGATACGCAGTATTTT.

The sample holds a few counts of this clone. The chain has TRBV5-1 and TRBJ2-7; the match to TRBD2 covers 10 bases. Germline CDR1 is SGHRS and CDR2 is YFSETQ. J gave up 3 bases and V 4 bases, and 10 bases lay outside the gene matches. The CDR3 contains 16 residues. The DNA for the CDR3 is TGCGCCAGCAGCCCCATTAGCGGGGGGCCCGGCTACGAGCAGTACTTC. The encoded protein is CASSPISGGPGYEQYF.

The V and J genes are TRBV11-2 and TRBJ1-1; tentative D call: TRBD1 (5 bases). V lost 2 bases and J 8 bases, leaving 12 bases between the germline ends. This CDR3 region has 13 residues. The germline V gene encodes CDR1 SGHAT and CDR2 FQNNGV. The CDR3 region is CASSLLPGREAFF. The CDR3 nucleotides read TGTGCCAGCAGCTTACTACCGGGACGGGAAGCTTTCTTT.

The genes are TRBV6-5 and TRBJ2-3; 10 nucleotides match TRBD1. The V and J ends lost 0 bases and 3 bases, in that order; junction bases with no gene match: 0. Germline-derived CDR1 and CDR2 are MNHEY and SVGAGI. This CDR3 comprises 15 residues. CDR3 nucleotides: TGTGCCAGCAGTTACTCGGACAGGGGGACAGATACGCAGTATTTT. Its protein is CASSYSDRGTDTQYF.

The chain couples TRBV11-1 to TRBJ2-7; 9 bases map to TRBD1. V gave up 5 bases and J gave up 3 bases; unmatched junction bases: 5. The CDR3 is made up of 14 amino acids. Germline lookup yields CDR1 SGHAT and CDR2 FQDESV (reference sequence). Here the CDR3 reads CASSPGQGIYEQYF. The CDR3 coding sequence is TGTGCCAGCAGCCCGGGACAGGGAATCTACGAGCAGTACTTC.

This chain joins TRBV11-3 and TRBJ2-5; 8 bases align to TRBD2. V lost 3 bases and J lost 2; bases outside the gene matches: 5. The CDR3 consists of 15 residues. In germline, CDR1 is SGHNT, CDR2 YENEEA. CDR3 residues: CASSLGAGAQETQYF. The CDR3 bases are TGTGCCAGCAGCTTGGGAGCGGGGGCACAAGAGACCCAGTACTTC.

The gene calls are TRBV3-1 (or the pseudogene TRBV3-2) and TRBJ2-7, with 12 bases aligning to TRBD1. Germline V gene lookup returns CDR1 LGHDT and CDR2 YNNKEL (reference sequence). V lost 1 base, J lost 0 bases, and 4 bases stayed unmatched. The CDR3 has 17 amino acids. The CDR3 reads CASSQGGQGAYSYEQYF. CDR3 in DNA: TGTGCCAGCAGCCAAGGGGGACAGGGGGCTTACTCCTACGAGCAGTACTTC.

This clone was detected once. The chain uses TRBV6-2 or TRBV6-3 and TRBJ2-7; D remains ambiguous. V lost 2 bases and J 0 bases, leaving 5 bases between the germline ends. This CDR3 comprises 13 residues. Germline loops: CDR1 MNHEY, CDR2 SVGEGT. The CDR3 here is CASSYVGSYEQYF. Written as DNA, the CDR3 is TGTGCCAGCAGTTACGTAGGCTCCTACGAGCAGTACTTC.